This TCR beta chain was recorded in a study of early T cells in non-severe SARS-CoV-2 infection. Study information: Chains stayed unpaired after sequencing of bulk RNA from unsorted whole blood. General observations from the study: VDJdb-based annotation leaned toward anti-spike CD8 responses and missed private and CD4 specificities.

In this sample, this clonotype turned up many times. The antigen remains undetermined. TCRdb analysed the 5' RACE reads with MiXCR anew, one entry per CDR3 protein. The repertoire holds about 11,000 distinct CDR3 sequences, with around 5% as singletons. Trimming removed 4 bases from V and 2 bases from J, with 13 bases in between. The CDR3 contains 15 residues. Germline-derived CDR1 and CDR2 are LNHDA and SQIVND (reference sequence). The chain uses TRBV19 and TRBJ2-3; either TRBD1 or TRBD2 may fit D (6 bases each). This receptor was identified in an adult who was a healthcare worker with PCR-confirmed SARS-CoV-2 infection or an uninfected control (not recorded which). The sample consisted of whole blood. CDR3 bases: TGTGCCAGTAGTACGGGGGCGCAGATCACAGATACGCAGTATTTT. Translating gives CASSTGAQITDTQYF.